Presented here are 30 T cell receptor beta chains from one specimen sequenced in a study of cytomegalovirus exposure and HLA in healthy donors (dated by TCRdb to 2016 to 2017). The method was the immunoSEQ multiplex PCR assay. The multiplex PCR relied on a mix of 60 forward primers for TCR Vbeta segments and 13 reverse primers for TCR Jbeta segments. TCRdb limited this immuneACCESS table to in-frame rearrangements with V and J called. A share of clones is missing; checked studies link under half to unresolved V genes, and the rest is unexplained. The sample profile shows around 160,000 clones; approximately 78% of them were found once. The top ten hold 2.5% to 3.5% of the sample. The specimen was PBMCs. The receptors shown here come from a man in his forties or fifties in good health and CMV-seropositive.

This clone was seen only once. This chain uses TRBV15 with TRBJ1-1, with a possible D match to TRBD1 (6 bases). The germline CDR1 and CDR2 sequences are LNHNV and YYDKDF (reference sequence). The germline V and J ends were trimmed by 8 bases and 1 base, with 14 bases remaining between them. CDR3 length: 14 amino acids. This chain's CDR3 is CATRGQQSNTEAFF. CDR3 DNA: TGTGCCACCCGAGGACAGCAGTCGAACACTGAAGCTTTCTTT.

A single count supports this clone. The chain is built from TRBV6-1 and TRBJ2-7; the D is unclear. Per germline, CDR1 MNHNS and CDR2 SASEGT. Trimming pared 7 bases from V and 4 bases from J, leaving 8 bases between. The length of the CDR3 is 11 residues. In DNA form, the CDR3 reads TGTGCCAGCATCGAGGCATACGAGCAGTACTTC. Translated, it gives CASIEAYEQYF.

The chain combines TRBV5-1 with TRBJ1-1, with D possibly being TRBD1 (5 bases). The ends were cut back, 3 bases at V and 5 bases at J, with 17 bases in the middle. Germline V CDR1 and CDR2: SGHRS, YFSETQ. This CDR3 has 15 residues. The CDR3 DNA reads TGCGCCAGCAGCTCGGCGTTCGGGGGGAAAACTGAAGCTTTCTTT. Protein sequence: CASSSAFGGKTEAFF. Together with reference TRBV5-1 and TRBJ1-1, the CDR3 gives the full variable domain: KAGVTQTPRYLIKTRGQQVTLSCSPISGHRSVSWYQQTPGQGLQFLFEYFSETQRNKGNFPGRFSGRQFSNSRSEMNVSTLELGDSALYLCASSSAFGGKTEAFFGQGTRLTVV.

The V gene is TRBV9, the J gene TRBJ2-5; D is unclear. The J call may not be correct, given that the DNA end is closer to TRBJ2-7. The CDR3 contains 13 residues. Germline loops: CDR1 SGDLS, CDR2 YYNGEE. This CDR3 reads CASSVFPGYEQYF. DNA for the CDR3: TGTGCCAGCAGCGTATTCCCAGGTTACGAGCAGTACTTC.

The chain combines TRBV2 with TRBJ2-1; the match to TRBD2 covers 9 bases. This CDR3 is 14 amino acids long. V was clipped by 2 bases and J by 4 bases; unmatched bases: 0. CDR1 and CDR2 (germline): SNHLY, FYNNEI. Written as DNA, the CDR3 is TGTGCCAGCAGTGAACTAGCGGGGTACAATGAGCAGTTCTTC. Translated: CASSELAGYNEQFF.

The V call is TRBV27, the J call TRBJ2-5, with TRBD1 identical over 7 bases. The DNA matches TRBJ2-7 better at its end, which makes the J call doubtful. This CDR3 has 14 amino acids. Germline CDR1 and CDR2: MNHEY and SMNVEV (reference sequence). The CDR3 coding sequence is TGTGCCAGCAGTTTACGTGACAGGGTTAGCGAGCAGTACTTC. Translating gives CASSLRDRVSEQYF.

The V call is TRBV30, the J call TRBJ1-5, with 8 bases that match TRBD1. V shed 0 bases and J 5 bases; nucleotides not matched to a gene: 9. Germline V lookup: CDR1 GTSNPN, CDR2 SVGIG (reference sequence). This CDR3 spans 16 amino acids. For the CDR3, the DNA is TGTGCCTGGAGTGTAATCGGACAGGGCCGGGATCAGCCCCAGCATTTT. The encoded protein is CAWSVIGQGRDQPQHF.

This clone was detected only a few times. This CDR3 reads CASSSGGTGTNYGYTF. The CDR3 nucleotides are TGTGCCAGCAGCTCTGGGGGGACAGGGACGAACTATGGCTACACCTTC. This rearrangement joins TRBV7-2 to TRBJ1-2, with 9 bases identical to TRBD1. The trim removed 4 bases at V and 2 bases at J, leaving 8 bases unmatched. The CDR3 has 16 residues. Germline lookup yields CDR1 SGHTA and CDR2 FQGNSA.

This chain connects TRBV5-1 to TRBJ1-2; TRBD1 might be the D (6 bases). Germline values: CDR1 SGHRS, CDR2 YFSETQ. Trimming removed 3 bases at V and 4 bases at J, with 16 bases between. This CDR3 is built from 15 residues. This chain's CDR3 is CASSSGQTLSYGYTF. Written as DNA, the CDR3 is TGCGCCAGCAGCTCTGGACAGACCCTATCCTATGGCTACACCTTC.

V gene TRBV27 combines with J gene TRBJ2-5; D might be TRBD1 (5 bases). Germline values: CDR1 MNHEY, CDR2 SMNVEV (reference sequence). The CDR3 has 14 amino acids. V lost 4 bases to trimming and J lost 1 base, with 10 bases between them. CDR3 sequence reads: CASSSTGFQETQYF. Here the CDR3 DNA reads TGTGCCAGCAGTTCTACAGGATTCCAAGAGACCCAGTACTTC.

V usage is TRBV18 and J usage is TRBJ2-1, with a possible D match to TRBD1 (6 bases). Between the trimmed V and J ends, which lost 0 bases and 7 bases, there was a span of 10 bases. Germline CDR1 and CDR2: KGHSH and LQKENI. This CDR3 has 14 residues. CDR3 nucleotide sequence: TGTGCCAGCTCACCACCGGCAGGGGATAATGAGCAGTTCTTC. Amino acids: CASSPPAGDNEQFF.

V is TRBV11-2 and J is TRBJ2-7, with TRBD1 as a possible D gene (6 bases). Germline CDR1 is SGHAT and CDR2 is FQNNGV. V dropped 2 bases and J dropped 6 bases, with 14 bases sitting between them. The CDR3 sequence is 14 residues long. In DNA, the CDR3 is TGTGCCAGCAGCTTACAGGGGCGACAGTTCGAGCAGTACTTC. It is translated as CASSLQGRQFEQYF.

The V call is TRBV7-2, the J call TRBJ1-3; 14 bases line up with TRBD2. The J call may be mistaken, given a closer DNA end match to TRBJ2-2. The CDR3 sequence is 18 residues long. Germline assignment: CDR1 SGHTA and CDR2 FQGNSA. CDR3 sequence (DNA): TGTGCCAGCAGCCCCCGGACTAGCGGGAGGCCGAACACCGGGGAGCTGTTTTTT. Its protein is CASSPRTSGRPNTGELFF.

The chain uses TRBV25-1 and TRBJ1-2; the D gene is possibly TRBD1 (5 bases). This CDR3 has 13 residues. Deletions cut 5 bases from V and 6 bases from J, with 13 bases between. Germline assignment: CDR1 MGHDK and CDR2 SYGVNS. The CDR3 loop is CASSRDFRNGYTF. The CDR3 DNA reads TGTGCCAGCAGTCGGGACTTTAGGAATGGCTACACCTTC.

The rearrangement uses TRBV10-3 and TRBJ2-7; the match to TRBD1 covers 7 bases. CDR3 length: 16 residues. Germline trimming cut 0 bases from V and 3 bases from J; bases unmatched to any gene: 8. In germline, CDR1 is ENHRY, CDR2 SYGVKD. The CDR3 here is CAISESGGHANYEQYF. The CDR3 DNA sequence: TGTGCCATCAGTGAGTCAGGGGGCCACGCCAACTACGAGCAGTACTTC.

The chain links TRBV4-1 to TRBJ1-1; D is unresolved. Germline V CDR1 and CDR2: MGHRA, YSYEKL. The CDR3 is 15 residues long. V was trimmed by 4 bases and J by 1 base, leaving 13 bases between them. The chain's CDR3 is CASSPQSRGNTEAFF. CDR3 DNA: TGCGCCAGCAGCCCCCAATCGCGCGGGAACACTGAAGCTTTCTTT.

The rearrangement links TRBV6-1 to TRBJ2-7; D call uncertain. The CDR3 consists of 13 residues. Per germline, CDR1 MNHNS and CDR2 SASEGT. Trimming pared 10 bases from V and 5 bases from J, leaving 18 bases between. Written as DNA, the CDR3 is TGTGCCATCCAGCGCTCCTTCACGGACGAGCAGTACTTC. Protein sequence: CAIQRSFTDEQYF.

This clone has a handful of counts. The J gene is TRBJ2-2, the V gene TRBV6-1, with D unresolved. The CDR3 runs to 15 residues. Germline V lookup: CDR1 MNHNS, CDR2 SASEGT. Trimming stripped 6 bases from V and 0 bases from J, with 11 bases between. This CDR3 is CASSRGDTNTGELFF. CDR3 sequence (DNA): TGTGCCAGCAGCCGTGGCGACACGAACACCGGGGAGCTGTTTTTT.

The V and J genes are TRBV27 and TRBJ1-2, with 7 bases aligning to TRBD1. J lost 4 bases, V lost 0 bases, and 20 bases had no gene match. The germline CDR1 and CDR2 sequences are MNHEY and SMNVEV (reference sequence). The CDR3 is 20 residues long. The CDR3 DNA sequence: TGTGCCAGCAGTTTATCGGCCCCGACAGGGAAGGTCGGATCCAGCTATGGCTACACCTTC. Translation gives CASSLSAPTGKVGSSYGYTF.

This sequence joins TRBV28 and TRBJ2-1; TRBD2 matches at 12 bases. Germline CDR1 is MDHEN and CDR2 is SYDVKM. J was trimmed by 9 bases and V by 7 bases; bases with no gene match: 13. CDR3 length: 16 residues. CDR3 coding DNA: TGTGCCAGCACCTACACGGGGCTAGCGGGAGGGTTTGAGCAGTTCTTC. Translated, it gives CASTYTGLAGGFEQFF. Complete variable domain (other parts from reference TRBV28 and TRBJ2-1): DVKVTQSSRYLVKRTGEKVFLECVQDMDHENMFWYRQDPGLGLRLIYFSYDVKMKEKGDIPEGYSVSREKKERFSLILESASTNQTSMYLCASTYTGLAGGFEQFFGPGTRLTVL.

CDR3 region: CASSLSGLAGGETQYF. The CDR3, as DNA: TGTGCCAGCAGCTTAAGTGGTCTAGCGGGAGGGGAGACCCAGTACTTC. This chain uses TRBV7-2 with TRBJ2-5; 12 bases line up with TRBD2. This CDR3 region has 16 residues. Per germline, CDR1 SGHTA and CDR2 FQGNSA. The V segment lost 2 bases and the J segment 5 bases; nucleotides outside the gene matches: 6.

The chain joins TRBV11-2 to TRBJ1-2, with D hard to call. Germline-derived CDR1 and CDR2 are SGHAT and FQNNGV. V lost 0 bases and J 1 base, leaving 9 bases between the germline ends. This CDR3 is 15 amino acids long. In nucleotides, the CDR3 is TGTGCCAGCAGCTTAGATCTCGAACTTAACTATGGCTACACCTTC. Its translation: CASSLDLELNYGYTF.

Of note for this clone: Compared with germline, one end of the junction differs, possibly owing to a read error. The chain employs TRBV2 and TRBJ2-1; 7 positions match TRBD2. This CDR3 is built from 12 residues. Germline values: CDR1 SNHLY, CDR2 FYNNEI. Written as DNA, the CDR3 is TGTGCCAGCAGGGGGGGGACTCGGCCTGAGGTCTTC. Translating gives CASRGGTRPEVF. Looking up the rest from reference TRBV2 and TRBJ2-1 gives the full variable domain: EPEVTQTPSHQVTQMGQEVILRCVPISNHLYFYWYRQILGQKVEFLVSFYNNEISEKSEIFDDQFSVERPDGSNFTLKIRSTKLEDSAMYFCASRGGTRPEVFGPGTRLTVL.

This chain joins TRBV6-5 and TRBJ1-1; a weak D match, TRBD1 (5 bases). V lost 2 bases to trimming and J lost 6 bases, with 10 bases between them. The length of the CDR3 is 13 residues. Germline assignment: CDR1 MNHEY and CDR2 SVGAGI. CDR3 coding DNA: TGTGCCAGCAGTTACCTCCCAGGGTCTGAAGCTTTCTTT. Protein sequence: CASSYLPGSEAFF.

This rearrangement joins TRBV5-1 to TRBJ1-3; 7 bases are a match to TRBD1. This CDR3 spans 15 amino acids. Germline lookup yields CDR1 SGHRS and CDR2 YFSETQ. Trimming at V came to 8 bases and at J to 0 bases, leaving 8 bases not matched to a gene. The CDR3 DNA is TGCGCCAGTTCACCATCAGGGGGCTCTGGAAACACCATATATTTT. As protein: CASSPSGGSGNTIYF.

This clone has a handful of counts. This sequence joins TRBV7-6 and TRBJ1-4, with D tentatively TRBD1 (5 bases). Trimming cost V 1 base and J 8 bases, with 14 bases left between them. CDR1 and CDR2 from the germline V gene are SGHVS and FNYEAQ. The CDR3 contains 15 residues. CDR3 nucleotide sequence: TGTGCCAGCAGCTTAGAAAGGGGAGGTTTGGAAAAACTGTTTTTT. Protein: CASSLERGGLEKLFF.

Comments on this clone: A read error may produce the germline difference seen at one junction end. This chain uses TRBV7-9 with TRBJ2-2; D may be TRBD2 (5 bases). The CDR3 spans 15 residues. Germline CDR1 reads SEHNR; CDR2 reads FQNEAQ (reference sequence). The CDR3 DNA follows: TGTTCCAGCAGCTTTGGACTCCATCCCGCCGGGGAGCTGTTTTTT. As protein: CSSSFGLHPAGELFF. Full variable domain (rest looked up from reference TRBV7-9 and TRBJ2-2): DTGVSQNPRHKITKRGQNVTFRCDPISEHNRLYWYRQTLGQGPEFLTYFQNEAQLEKSRLLSDRFSAERPKGSFSTLEIQRTEQGDSAMYLCSSSFGLHPAGELFFGEGSRLTVL.

V is TRBV28 and J is TRBJ1-2; 9 nucleotides match TRBD1. Germline V gives CDR1 MDHEN, CDR2 SYDVKM. The trim removed 2 bases at V and 5 bases at J, leaving 3 bases unmatched. CDR3 size: 14 residues. CDR3 sequence reads: CASSLGDREYGYTF. DNA for the CDR3: TGTGCCAGCAGTTTAGGGGACAGGGAATATGGCTACACCTTC.

The chain couples TRBV6-5 to TRBJ2-1, with 7 bases fitting TRBD1. The V segment lost 2 bases and the J segment 0 bases; nucleotides outside the gene matches: 1. Germline CDR1 and CDR2: MNHEY and SVGAGI. This CDR3 is 15 amino acids long. This chain's CDR3 is CASSYTGVSYNEQFF. The CDR3 coding sequence is TGTGCCAGCAGTTACACAGGGGTCTCCTACAATGAGCAGTTCTTC.

The chain recombines TRBV5-1 with TRBJ2-5, with a tentative D call TRBD1 (5 bases). The J call is in doubt because the DNA end fits TRBJ2-7 better. The CDR3 length is 14 residues. Germline V CDR1 and CDR2: SGHRS, YFSETQ. CDR3 amino acids: CASSSGAESYEQYF. The CDR3 bases are TGCGCCAGCAGCTCTGGGGCGGAATCCTACGAGCAGTACTTC.